The rows below give T cell receptor beta chains drawn from one sample of a study of T cell responses to AZD1222 COVID-19 vaccine. The protocol was immunoSEQ multiplex PCR, while the TCRdb copy is restricted to in-frame clones and leaves out a portion. The sample carries tens of thousands of clones, around 86% recorded once. Here the sequenced sample was peripheral blood, taken on day 0 of AZD1222 vaccination. All receptors come from an adult in good health. CDR3s include the opening cysteine and the closing phenylalanine or tryptophan. A D gene is named only where the DNA matches it firmly. Expanded clones are given a class, and other clones once, few, many or no size at all.

J,size,D,V,DNA,CDR3
TRBJ2-1,-,TRBD1,TRBV4-1,TGCGCCAGCAGCCACGCCGCAGGGGGCTCCTACAATGAGCAGTTCTTC,CASSHAAGGSYNEQFF
TRBJ2-2,-,-,TRBV2,TGTGCCAGCCAGGGTTTTAGTATGACCGGGGAGCTGTTTTTT,CASQGFSMTGELFF
TRBJ1-1,-,TRBD1,TRBV11-2,TGTGCCAGCAGCTTAGGGGGACAGGGCACTGAAGCTTTCTTT,CASSLGGQGTEAFF
TRBJ2-3,-,-,TRBV7-2,TGTGCCAGCAGCTTTTTACTAGGGACAGATACGCAGTATTTT,CASSFLLGTDTQYF
TRBJ1-5,-,-,TRBV4-3,TGCGCCAGCAGCCAAGATGGGAAGAAGGGCAATCAGCCCCAGCATTTT,CASSQDGKKGNQPQHF
TRBJ1-2,medium-sized,-,TRBV7-2,TGTGCCAGCAGCTCTCCGGACGGCCGAGGGGGCTACACCTTC,CASSSPDGRGGYTF
TRBJ1-2,-,-,TRBV3-1/TRBV3-2,TGTGCCAGCAGCCAAGATGCAACAGGCTATGGCTACACCTTC,CASSQDATGYGYTF
TRBJ1-6,-,-,TRBV9,TGTGCCAGCAGCGTAGAACCGAGCTCCTATAATTCACCCCTCCACTTT,CASSVEPSSYNSPLHF
TRBJ1-1,few,-,TRBV10-1,TGCGCCAGCAGTGAGTCGCCCGGGACTTTCCCCCCGAACACTGAAGCTTTCTTT,CASSESPGTFPPNTEAFF
TRBJ1-2,-,-,TRBV9,TGTGCCAGCAAGGACCGGTCTAACTATGGCTACACCTTC,CASKDRSNYGYTF
TRBJ2-1,-,-,TRBV9,TGTGCCAGCAGCGTAGTAAGCGCAACCTACAATGAGCAGTTCTTC,CASSVVSATYNEQFF
TRBJ1-2,-,TRBD1,TRBV27,TGTGCCAGCAGTGCCCGACAGGGGGCCCCTGGCTACACCTTC,CASSARQGAPGYTF
TRBJ1-6,-,-,TRBV19,TGTGCCAGTAGTACAGGGAGACAGGATAATTCACCCCTCCACTTT,CASSTGRQDNSPLHF
TRBJ2-3,few,TRBD2,TRBV10-3,TGTGCCATCATGCGCGGGGGGGATACAGATACGCAGTATTTT,CAIMRGGDTDTQYF
TRBJ1-1,-,-,TRBV19,TGTGCCAGTACAGACAAGCCCCTAGGGAACACTGAAGCTTTCTTT,CASTDKPLGNTEAFF
TRBJ2-2,-,-,TRBV30,TGTGCCCGGGCGGGGCTAGGGGGGGAGCTGTTTTTT,CARAGLGGELFF